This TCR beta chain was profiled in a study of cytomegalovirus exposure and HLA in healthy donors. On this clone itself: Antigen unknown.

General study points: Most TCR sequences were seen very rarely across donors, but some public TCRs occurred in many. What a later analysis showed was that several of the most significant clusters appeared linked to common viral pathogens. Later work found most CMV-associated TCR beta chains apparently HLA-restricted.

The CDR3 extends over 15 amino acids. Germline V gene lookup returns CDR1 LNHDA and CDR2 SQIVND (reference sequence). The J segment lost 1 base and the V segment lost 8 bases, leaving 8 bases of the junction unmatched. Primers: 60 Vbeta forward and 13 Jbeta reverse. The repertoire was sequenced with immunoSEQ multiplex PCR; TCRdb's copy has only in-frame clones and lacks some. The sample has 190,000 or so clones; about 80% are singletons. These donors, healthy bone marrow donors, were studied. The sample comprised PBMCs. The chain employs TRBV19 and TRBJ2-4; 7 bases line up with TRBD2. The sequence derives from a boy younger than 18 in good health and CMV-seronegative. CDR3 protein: CASLWGGKAKNIQYF. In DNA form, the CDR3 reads TGTGCCAGTCTATGGGGAGGGAAGGCCAAAAACATTCAGTACTTC.